Sequencing of this T cell receptor beta chain was carried out in a study of shared clonotypes between healthy human individuals. Study at large: Each donor's CD8 memory used one plate, CD8 naive two, each CD4 subset three. Broader study findings: The researchers took only blood, and tissue repertoires probably look different.

The table came from immunoSEQ multiplex PCR; TCRdb's copy has only in-frame clones and leaves some out. The data show fewer than 400,000 clones, approximately 74% seen once. V shed 0 bases and J shed 4 bases, with 4 bases lying between them. Per the germline V gene, CDR1 is MNHEY and CDR2 is SVGAGI. The CDR3 spans 13 residues. A note on this clone: Its antigen is as yet unknown. The sample contains more than one DNA sequence encoding this CDR3.

Input material: memory CD4+ T cells sorted from blood. Subset indicated: CD45RA-negative fraction. The TCR comes from a man aged 30-40 years in good health. The V call is TRBV6-5, the J call TRBJ1-5, with D hard to call. The CDR3 sequence is CASSYSVNQPQHF. The CDR3 bases are TGTGCCAGCAGTTACTCTGTGAATCAGCCCCAGCATTTT.